Each of the 23 T cell receptor beta chains below was sequenced from the same sample in a study of metastatic and nonmetastatic thyroid tumors. TCRdb reanalyzed the PCR reads with MiXCR. The table shows approximately 16,000 clones, with around 13% occurring only once. Treatment of any kind had been given to no patient before thyroid surgery. Material for sequencing was blood. These receptor sequences come from a female donor with papillary thyroid cancer or a benign thyroid nodule (not recorded which). Some clones in this sample may be carry-over from other donors' samples.

This clone was detected many times. The same CDR3 can be traced to other DNA sequences in this sample. The chain combines TRBV20-1 with TRBJ1-3; no firm D call. Trimming took off 6 bases at V and 3 bases at J, with 9 bases between the two ends. This CDR3 spans 12 amino acids. Germline V lookup: CDR1 DFQATT, CDR2 SNEGSKA (reference sequence). The CDR3 nucleotides read TGCAGTGCCCCGGGCAGTGGAAACACCATATATTTT. It codes for CSAPGSGNTIYF.

In its sample, this clone was seen many times. The chain carries TRBV30 and TRBJ1-1; D not resolved. CDR1 and CDR2 from the germline V gene are GTSNPN and SVGIG (reference sequence). Trimming removed 0 bases at V and 0 bases at J, with 5 bases between. The CDR3 has 13 residues. The CDR3 nucleotides read TGTGCCTGGAGTGTACTGGTGAACACTGAAGCTTTCTTT. Translating gives CAWSVLVNTEAFF.

V gene TRBV28 combines with J gene TRBJ2-7, with D tentatively TRBD1 (5 bases). In germline, CDR1 is MDHEN, CDR2 SYDVKM. Trimming removed 4 bases from V and 2 bases from J, with 24 bases in between. This CDR3 is built from 18 residues. CDR3 nucleotide sequence: TGTGCCAGCAGTTCGGACATATTTAGTGGGATCCTGCCCTACGAGCAGTACTTC. This translates into CASSSDIFSGILPYEQYF.

In this sample, this clone turned up many times. The rearrangement joins TRBV12-5 to TRBJ2-7; D possibly matches TRBD1 or TRBD2 (5 bases each). Trimming removed 5 bases at V and 2 bases at J, with 7 bases between. Per the germline V gene, CDR1 is LGHNT and CDR2 is FRNRAP. This CDR3 is 12 amino acids long. The CDR3 region is CASGQGPYEQYF. CDR3 nucleotide sequence: TGTGCTAGTGGTCAGGGACCCTACGAGCAGTACTTC.

In regard to this clone: At one of its ends the junction is not consistent with the germline gene, which may arise from a read error. This rearrangement joins TRBV7-6 to TRBJ2-2, with D tentatively TRBD1 (5 bases). CDR1 is SGHVS, CDR2 FNYEAQ, per germline. This CDR3 is 17 amino acids long. The CDR3 loop reads CTSSSSPKGYGTGELFF. DNA for the CDR3: TGTACCAGCAGCTCAAGCCCTAAGGGGTATGGCACCGGGGAGCTGTTTTTT.

This clone has only a few counts. At one end the junction does not follow the germline gene, possibly because of a read error. Distinct nucleotide sequences in the sample also encode this CDR3. V gene TRBV25-1 combines with J gene TRBJ2-7; 8 bases are shared with TRBD2. In germline, CDR1 is MGHDK, CDR2 SYGVNS. The CDR3 is 16 residues long. In DNA, the CDR3 is TGCGCCAGCAGTGAATTGGGTAGCGGGACATCATACGAGCAGTACTTC. This translates into CASSELGSGTSYEQYF.

This clone has ten or more counts. The chain employs TRBV5-1 and TRBJ2-7; 9 bases align to TRBD1. CDR1 is SGHRS, CDR2 YFSETQ, per germline. J was trimmed by 2 bases and V by 4 bases; bases with no gene match: 7. The CDR3 is 15 residues long. CDR3 DNA sequence: TGCGCCAGCAGCGAACAGGGGGCGAATCCCTACGAGCAGTACTTC. Translation: CASSEQGANPYEQYF.

This clone was detected many times. This chain connects TRBV19 to TRBJ1-4; no reliable D call. V lost 3 bases to trimming and J lost 8 bases, with 4 bases between them. The CDR3 has 11 amino acids. CDR1 is LNHDA and CDR2 is SQIVND in the germline V gene (reference sequence). CDR3 sequence (DNA): TGTGCCAGTAGTATCTTCGAAAAACTGTTTTTT. Its translation is CASSIFEKLFF.

The CDR3 reads CATSDLGVRSGNNEQFF. CDR3 in DNA: TGTGCCACCAGTGATTTGGGGGTCAGAAGCGGTAACAATGAGCAGTTCTTC. The chain is built from TRBV24-1 and TRBJ2-1; possible D gene TRBD2, 5 bases. CDR3 length equals 17 residues. Germline lookup yields CDR1 KGHDR and CDR2 SFDVKD. Deletions cut 0 bases from V and 5 bases from J, with 16 bases between.

The V and J genes are TRBV15 and TRBJ2-1; D not certain. The length of the CDR3 is 12 residues. Germline values: CDR1 LNHNV, CDR2 YYDKDF (reference sequence). V lost 8 bases, J lost 3 bases, and 8 bases lay in between. The CDR3 reads CATGEHYNEQFF. The CDR3 DNA reads TGTGCCACCGGGGAACACTACAATGAGCAGTTCTTC.

This clone was picked up one time. The rearrangement joins TRBV20-1 to TRBJ1-3; 7 bases fit TRBD1. Trimming took 5 bases from V and 1 from J; bases not matched to a gene: 17. The CDR3 is 18 residues long. Germline CDR1 and CDR2: DFQATT and SNEGSKA (reference sequence). The CDR3 nucleotides are TGCAGTGCTGGAGGGTCCCGGGACAGCGGCAATTCTGGAAACACCATATATTTT. It translates to CSAGGSRDSGNSGNTIYF.

This clone occurred a few times. This may be a read error: a much more frequent sequence differs by one nucleotide. The CDR3 DNA follows: TGTGCCAGCAGCCCTAGTGAACAAGGAGGGGTTTACAATGAGCAGCTCTTC. It codes for CASSPSEQGGVYNEQLF. This chain connects TRBV3-1 to TRBJ2-1, with D tentatively TRBD2 (6 bases). This CDR3 spans 17 amino acids. The germline CDR1 and CDR2 sequences are LGHDT and YNNKEL (reference sequence).

This clone showed up many times. The DNA of the CDR3 is TGTGCCAGCTCACCGATCAGCTCTGGAAACACCATATATTTT. It yields the protein CASSPISSGNTIYF. This sequence joins TRBV18 and TRBJ1-3, with no clear D. The germline gives CDR1 KGHSH, CDR2 LQKENI. The CDR3 extends over 14 amino acids. The V end lost 3 bases, the J end lost 0 bases, and 6 bases lay between the germline ends. The entire variable domain, with the rest obtained from reference TRBV18 and TRBJ1-3, is as follows: NAGVMQNPRHLVRRRGQEARLRCSPMKGHSHVYWYRQLPEEGLKFMVYLQKENIIDESGMPKERFSAEFPKEGPSILRIQQVVRGDSAAYFCASSPISSGNTIYFGEGSWLTVV.

This clone occurred many times. J is TRBJ2-7 and V is TRBV28; TRBD1 is a possible D gene (6 bases). Germline CDR1 and CDR2: MDHEN and SYDVKM. V lost 5 bases, J lost 4 bases, and 30 bases lay in between. The CDR3 contains 19 residues. Written as DNA, the CDR3 is TGTGCCAGCAGTCCTCTTTTCGGACAGCTTCGGGGTTTTAAATACGAGCAGTACTTC. Translation: CASSPLFGQLRGFKYEQYF.

V and J are TRBV24-1 and TRBJ2-1; D possibly corresponds to TRBD2 (6 bases). This CDR3 spans 15 amino acids. Germline loops: CDR1 KGHDR, CDR2 SFDVKD. The V end was cut by 6 bases, the J end by 8 bases, with 19 bases between. Here the CDR3 reads CATSQISGVGHEQFF. The DNA for the CDR3 is TGTGCCACCAGTCAAATATCGGGAGTAGGGCATGAGCAGTTCTTC.

This clone was picked up many times. The rearrangement links TRBV7-8 to TRBJ1-2; tentatively, D is TRBD1 (5 bases). Trimming took 5 bases from V and 4 from J, leaving 17 bases between them. The CDR3 sequence is 15 residues long. Germline V lookup: CDR1 SGHVS, CDR2 FQNEAQ. CDR3 loop: CASSPQGPGGYGYTF. In DNA, the CDR3 is TGTGCCAGCAGCCCTCAGGGTCCGGGAGGCTATGGCTACACCTTC.

The rearrangement uses TRBV27 and TRBJ2-7; tentatively, D is TRBD1 (5 bases). The CDR3 runs 11 residues. Germline lookup yields CDR1 MNHEY and CDR2 SMNVEV (reference sequence). The CDR3 sequence: CGAGSTYEQYF. CDR3 DNA sequence: TGTGGGGCAGGGTCAACCTACGAGCAGTACTTC.

This clone was picked up a small number of times. One base away lies a much larger clone, so this may be a sequencing read error. The chain joins TRBV9 to TRBJ2-2; D possibly uses TRBD1 or TRBD2 (6 bases each). Germline V gives CDR1 SGDLS, CDR2 YYNGEE. The CDR3 is made up of 14 amino acids. Between the trimmed V and J ends, which lost 9 bases and 3 bases, there was a span of 15 bases. The CDR3 DNA reads TGTGCCACCCAGGCGGGACACTACACCGGGGAGCTGTTTTTT. This translates into CATQAGHYTGELFF.

The genes are TRBV7-2 and TRBJ2-2; either TRBD1 or TRBD2 may supply D (5 bases each). The CDR3 totals 13 residues. Per the germline V gene, CDR1 is SGHTA and CDR2 is FQGNSA. V lost 6 bases and J lost 7, with 12 bases in between. CDR3 DNA sequence: TGTGCCAGCAGACAAACTAGGGGCGGGGAGCTGTTTTTT. This translates into CASRQTRGGELFF.

This clone has just a few counts. This sequence joins TRBV6-1 and TRBJ1-5; 8 bases line up with TRBD1. V dropped 8 bases and J dropped 4; count of bases not matched to a gene: 7. The CDR3 is 14 amino acids. Germline lookup yields CDR1 MNHNS and CDR2 SASEGT. In DNA, the CDR3 is TGTGCCAGCTTACACAGGACAGGGAATCAGCCCCAGCATTTT. Its translation: CASLHRTGNQPQHF.

This clone was found many times. The chain uses TRBV19 and TRBJ2-1, with 7 bases lining up with TRBD1. In germline, CDR1 is LNHDA, CDR2 SQIVND (reference sequence). V dropped 5 bases and J dropped 10; count of bases not matched to a gene: 11. CDR3 size: 14 residues. For the CDR3, the DNA is TGTGCCAGTAGTGGAACGACAGGGCCCGGAGAGCAGTTCTTC. Translation gives CASSGTTGPGEQFF.

By sample fraction, this clone is medium-sized. CDR3 nucleotide sequence: TGCGCCAGCAGGAGGGAGGGTCCTAATCAGCCCCAGCATTTT. It yields the protein CASRREGPNQPQHF. V and J are TRBV10-1 and TRBJ1-5, with D uncertain. The CDR3 spans 14 residues. V lost 6 bases and J lost 4, with 13 bases in between. The V gene's germline CDR1 is WNHNN and CDR2 SYGVQD (reference sequence).

The sample holds many counts of this clone. The same CDR3 also results from other DNA sequences found in this sample. The rearrangement joins TRBV19 to TRBJ2-5, with 7 bases lining up with TRBD1. The CDR3 covers 15 residues. The ends lost 10 bases at V and 1 base at J; junction bases unmatched: 12. Germline V lookup: CDR1 LNHDA, CDR2 SQIVND (reference sequence). The CDR3 DNA reads as TGTGCCACCCAGGACAGGAGCTTTAGCCAAGAGACCCAGTACTTC. Translated: CATQDRSFSQETQYF.